The following is a T cell receptor beta chain sequence with its context. The CDR3 spans 13 residues. Germline assignment: CDR1 SGHKS and CDR2 YYEKEE (reference sequence). V was trimmed by 2 bases and J by 2 bases, leaving 8 bases between them. Only in-frame clones appear in the TCRdb table, and some are missing; sequencing was by immunoSEQ multiplex PCR. The data show tens of thousands of clones, roughly 90% seen once. The entry originates in a study of T cell changes during pregnancy in multiple sclerosis. The receptor was derived from a female donor in good health, enrolled as a control in a pregnancy study. The sequences come from peripheral blood, collected in the second trimester of pregnancy. The chain combines TRBV5-5 with TRBJ2-7; D uncertain. The CDR3 sequence: CASSLDFTYEQYF. DNA for the CDR3: TGTGCCAGCAGCTTAGACTTCACCTACGAGCAGTACTTC.